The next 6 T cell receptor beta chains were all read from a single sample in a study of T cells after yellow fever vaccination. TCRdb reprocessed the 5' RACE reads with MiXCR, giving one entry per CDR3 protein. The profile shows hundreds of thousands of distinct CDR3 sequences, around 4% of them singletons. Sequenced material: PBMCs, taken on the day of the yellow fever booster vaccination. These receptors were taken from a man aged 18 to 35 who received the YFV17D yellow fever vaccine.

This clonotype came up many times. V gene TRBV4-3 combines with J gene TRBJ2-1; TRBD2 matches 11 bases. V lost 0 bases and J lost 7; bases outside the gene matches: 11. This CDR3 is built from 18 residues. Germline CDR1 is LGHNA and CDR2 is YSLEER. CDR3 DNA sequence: TGCGCCAGCAGCCAAGATACCTCGCTAGCGGGGGGTTGGAATGAGCAGTTCTTC. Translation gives CASSQDTSLAGGWNEQFF.

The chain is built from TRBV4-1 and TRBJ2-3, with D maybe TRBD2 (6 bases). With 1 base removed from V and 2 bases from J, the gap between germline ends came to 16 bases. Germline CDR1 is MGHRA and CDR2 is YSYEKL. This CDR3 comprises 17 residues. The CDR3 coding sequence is TGCGCCAGCAGCCAAGGACAACCGGGACTGTACACAGATACGCAGTATTTT. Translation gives CASSQGQPGLYTDTQYF.

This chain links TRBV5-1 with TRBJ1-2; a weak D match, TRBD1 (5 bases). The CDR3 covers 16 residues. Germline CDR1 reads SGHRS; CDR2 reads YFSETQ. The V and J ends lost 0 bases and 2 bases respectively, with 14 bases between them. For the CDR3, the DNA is TGCGCCAGCAGCTTGGCCGGGTGGGGACCAAACTATGGCTACACCTTC. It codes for CASSLAGWGPNYGYTF.

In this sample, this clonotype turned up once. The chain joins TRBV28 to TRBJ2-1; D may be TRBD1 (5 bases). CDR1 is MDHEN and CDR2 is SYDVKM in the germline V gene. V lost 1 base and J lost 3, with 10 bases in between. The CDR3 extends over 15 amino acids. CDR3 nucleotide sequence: TGTGCCAGCAGTTTATTTGACAGACTCTACAATGAGCAGTTCTTC. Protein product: CASSLFDRLYNEQFF.

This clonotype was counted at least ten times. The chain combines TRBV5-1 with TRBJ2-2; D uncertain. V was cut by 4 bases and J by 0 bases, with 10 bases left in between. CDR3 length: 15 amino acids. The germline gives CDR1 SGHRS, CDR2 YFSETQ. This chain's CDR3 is CASSPDTANTGELFF. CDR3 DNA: TGCGCCAGCAGCCCAGACACCGCGAACACCGGGGAGCTGTTTTTT.

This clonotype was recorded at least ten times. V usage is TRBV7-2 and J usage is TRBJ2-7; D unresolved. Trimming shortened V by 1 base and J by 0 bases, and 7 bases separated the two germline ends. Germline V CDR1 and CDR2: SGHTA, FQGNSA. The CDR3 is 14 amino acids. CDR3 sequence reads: CASSLVRSSYEQYV. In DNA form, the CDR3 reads TGTGCCAGCAGCTTAGTTCGTAGCTCCTACGAGCAGTACGTC.